This TCR beta chain was identified during a study of shared clonotypes between healthy human individuals. Study findings and constraints: Naive CD4 clonotype sharing across a handful of donors was approximately 5%. Blood was the sole source, and tissue repertoires probably differ.

The sorted-subset replicate PCRs were given 200 ng DNA, which is around 29,000 T cell genomes. This table comes from immunoSEQ multiplex PCR, and its TCRdb copy is limited to in-frame clones, with some not included. This sample has about 2 million clones, with roughly 96% found just once. Naive CD4+ cells were CD45RA-selected; the remaining cells were memory. CDR3 length: 13 residues. V was pared by 5 bases and J by 8 bases, with 14 bases between. CDR1 is LNHDA and CDR2 is SQIVND in the germline V gene (reference sequence). About this clone: Its cognate antigen is unknown.

The TCR sequence derives from a man younger than 30 in good health. Sequences were obtained from naive CD4+ T cells sorted from blood. Subset indicated: CD45RA+ positively selected. The chain recombines TRBV19 with TRBJ2-3; perhaps TRBD2 as D (6 bases). CDR3 sequence (DNA): TGTGCCAGTAGTTCCGCCTGGCGGGGTACGCAGTATTTT. Translating gives CASSSAWRGTQYF.